These 9 T cell receptor beta chains originate from one sample sequenced in a study of PD-L1 blockade in urothelial cancer. The method was immunoSEQ multiplex PCR; TCRdb's version includes in-frame clones alone and lacks a portion of them. Of 40,000 to 55,000 clones in the sample, around 84% are singletons; the top ten hold about 20%. Sample time point: pretreatment peripheral blood. The sequenced sample was PBMCs, obtained around atezolizumab (anti-PD-L1) treatment. The receptors stem from a man between 60 and 70 years old with urothelial cancer.

The chain has TRBV6-6 and TRBJ1-4; D may be TRBD1 (5 bases). The CDR3 covers 13 residues. Germline CDR1 reads MNHNY; CDR2 reads SVGAGI (reference sequence). Trimming cost V 7 bases and J 7 bases, with 13 bases left between them. The CDR3 DNA reads as TGTGCCAGCATCCGGGACGGGGGTGAAAAACTGTTTTTT. Translated, it gives CASIRDGGEKLFF.

This clone occurred once. The chain combines TRBV5-1 with TRBJ1-2, with D possibly matching TRBD1 (6 bases). Germline CDR1 SGHRS, CDR2 YFSETQ. The CDR3 extends over 13 amino acids. The ends were cut back, 4 bases at V and 3 bases at J, with 10 bases in the middle. The DNA of the CDR3 is TGCGCCAGCAGCGCGGACAGACACTATGGCTACACCTTC. This translates into CASSADRHYGYTF.

This chain uses TRBV9 with TRBJ2-1; 11 bases fit TRBD2. CDR3 length equals 18 residues. The J segment lost 2 bases and the V segment lost 1 base, leaving 8 bases of the junction unmatched. Germline loops: CDR1 SGDLS, CDR2 YYNGEE. The CDR3, as DNA: TGTGCCAGCAGCGTAAATCCGGGACTAGCGGATCCCTACAATGAGCAGTTCTTC. This codes for CASSVNPGLADPYNEQFF.

V gene TRBV30 combines with J gene TRBJ2-7, with D hard to call. CDR1 is GTSNPN, CDR2 SVGIG, per germline (reference sequence). The CDR3 has 11 residues. V shed 0 bases and J shed 5 bases, with 5 bases lying between them. The CDR3 here is CAWSVGNEQYF. In nucleotides, the CDR3 is TGTGCCTGGAGTGTGGGCAACGAGCAGTACTTC.

The V and J genes are TRBV5-4 and TRBJ2-5; the D gene is possibly TRBD2 (7 bases). The length of the CDR3 is 16 residues. Trimming removed 4 bases from V and 5 bases from J, with 21 bases in between. CDR1 and CDR2 from the germline V gene are SGHNT and YYREEE (reference sequence). CDR3 sequence (DNA): TGTGCCAGCAGCCGGGAGAGCTGGCGGGGGCTGGAGACCCAGTACTTC. Amino acids: CASSRESWRGLETQYF.

In its sample, this clone was seen once. This chain joins TRBV4-1 and TRBJ1-4, with D possibly matching TRBD1 (6 bases). Trimming left V 5 bases short and J 0 bases short, with 13 bases between. The CDR3 covers 16 residues. Germline CDR1 MGHRA, CDR2 YSYEKL. The CDR3 spells CASSTGSGTTNEKLFF. The CDR3 DNA sequence: TGCGCCAGCAGCACAGGGTCTGGGACAACTAATGAAAAACTGTTTTTT.

The genes are TRBV5-1 and TRBJ1-1, with D tentatively TRBD1 (5 bases). The germline CDR1 and CDR2 sequences are SGHRS and YFSETQ. Trimming cost V 7 bases and J 5 bases, with 18 bases left between them. This CDR3 is 14 amino acids long. This chain's CDR3 is CASQLPSRETEAFF. CDR3 sequence (DNA): TGCGCCAGCCAACTACCAAGCAGGGAAACTGAAGCTTTCTTT.

This chain links TRBV7-9 with TRBJ2-7; 9 positions match TRBD1. Germline trimming cut 5 bases from V and 2 bases from J; bases unmatched to any gene: 7. CDR1 and CDR2 (germline): SEHNR, FQNEAQ (reference sequence). This CDR3 has 15 residues. In nucleotides, the CDR3 is TGTGCCAGCAGCACTTGGGGACAGGGACCCTACGAGCAGTACTTC. Protein product: CASSTWGQGPYEQYF.

V usage is TRBV5-4 and J usage is TRBJ2-4, with 10 nucleotides matching TRBD1. In germline, CDR1 is SGHNT, CDR2 YYREEE (reference sequence). CDR3 length: 16 residues. After removal of 4 bases from V and 2 bases from J, the junction contained 6 bases not matched to a gene. The CDR3 region has the DNA TGTGCCAGCAGCGTGGGACAGGGGAGTTCCAAAAACATTCAGTACTTC. Its protein is CASSVGQGSSKNIQYF. Full variable domain (missing parts from reference TRBV5-4 and TRBJ2-4): ETGVTQSPTHLIKTRGQQVTLRCSSQSGHNTVSWYQQALGQGPQFIFQYYREEENGRGNFPPRFSGLQFPNYSSELNVNALELDDSALYLCASSVGQGSSKNIQYFGAGTRLSVL.